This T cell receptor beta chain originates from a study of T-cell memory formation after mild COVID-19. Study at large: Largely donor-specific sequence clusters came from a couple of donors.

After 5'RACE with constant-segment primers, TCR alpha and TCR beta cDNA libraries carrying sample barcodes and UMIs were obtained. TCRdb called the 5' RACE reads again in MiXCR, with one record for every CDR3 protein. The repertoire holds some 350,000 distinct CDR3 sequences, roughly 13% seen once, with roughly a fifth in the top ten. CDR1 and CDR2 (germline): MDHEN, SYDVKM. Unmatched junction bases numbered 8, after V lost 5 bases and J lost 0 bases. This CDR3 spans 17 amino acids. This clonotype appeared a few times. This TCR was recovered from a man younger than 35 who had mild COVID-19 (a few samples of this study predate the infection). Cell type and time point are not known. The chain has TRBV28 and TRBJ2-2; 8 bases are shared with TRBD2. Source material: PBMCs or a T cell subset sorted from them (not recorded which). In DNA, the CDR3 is TGTGCCAGCAGTGCAATAGCGGGGACGACGAACACCGGGGAGCTGTTTTTT. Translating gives CASSAIAGTTNTGELFF.